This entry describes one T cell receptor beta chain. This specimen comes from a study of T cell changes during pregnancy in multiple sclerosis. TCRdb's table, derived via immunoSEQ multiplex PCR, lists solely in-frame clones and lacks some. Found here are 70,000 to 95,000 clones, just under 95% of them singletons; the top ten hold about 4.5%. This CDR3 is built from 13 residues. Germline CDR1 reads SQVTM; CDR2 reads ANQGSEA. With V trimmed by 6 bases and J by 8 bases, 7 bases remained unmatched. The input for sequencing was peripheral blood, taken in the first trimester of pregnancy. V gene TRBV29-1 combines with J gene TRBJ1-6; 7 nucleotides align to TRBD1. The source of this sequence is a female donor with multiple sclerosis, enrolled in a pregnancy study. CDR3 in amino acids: CSVLQGWDSPLHF. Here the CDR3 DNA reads TGCAGCGTCCTACAGGGGTGGGATTCACCCCTCCACTTT.